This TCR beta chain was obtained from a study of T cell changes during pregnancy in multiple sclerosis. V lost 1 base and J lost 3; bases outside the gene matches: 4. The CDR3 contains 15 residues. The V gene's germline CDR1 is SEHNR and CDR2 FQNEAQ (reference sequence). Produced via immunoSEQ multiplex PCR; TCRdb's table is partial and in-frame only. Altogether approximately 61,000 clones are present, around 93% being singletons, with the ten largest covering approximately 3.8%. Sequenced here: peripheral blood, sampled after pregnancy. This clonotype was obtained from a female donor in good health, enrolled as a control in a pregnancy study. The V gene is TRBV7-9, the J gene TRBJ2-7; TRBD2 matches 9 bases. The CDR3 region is CASSLEEAGGYEQYF. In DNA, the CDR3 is TGTGCCAGCAGCTTAGAAGAAGCGGGAGGCTACGAGCAGTACTTC.